These 10 T cell receptor beta chains were sequenced from one sample in a study of cytomegalovirus exposure and HLA in healthy donors. This PCR relied on a set of 60 Vbeta primers and 13 Jbeta primers. TCRdb's table, derived via immunoSEQ multiplex PCR, lists solely in-frame clones and lacks some. The table lists under 70,000 clones. The sequenced sample was PBMCs. These receptors all come from a man aged 50 or older in good health and CMV-seropositive.

V gene TRBV10-1 combines with J gene TRBJ1-2; TRBD1 is a possible D gene (5 bases). Germline CDR1 WNHNN, CDR2 SYGVQD (reference sequence). The CDR3 is 12 residues long. V was trimmed by 5 bases and J by 5 bases, leaving 9 bases between them. The CDR3 sequence: CASSWQGYGYTF. CDR3 nucleotide sequence: TGCGCCAGCAGTTGGCAGGGATATGGCTACACCTTC.

In regard to this clone: The same CDR3 can be traced to other DNA sequences in this sample. The chain employs TRBV18 and TRBJ2-7, with D hard to call. The ends were cut back, 0 bases at V and 3 bases at J, with 6 bases in the middle. This CDR3 region has 13 residues. CDR1 is KGHSH and CDR2 is LQKENI in the germline V gene. The CDR3 coding sequence is TGTGCCAGCTCACCACCTAGCAGCTACGAGCAGTACTTC. It is translated as CASSPPSSYEQYF.

The chain links TRBV18 to TRBJ2-5; tentatively, D is TRBD2 (6 bases). Trimming took 1 base from V and 5 from J, leaving 14 bases between them. The germline CDR1 and CDR2 sequences are KGHSH and LQKENI. The CDR3 runs 15 residues. This chain's CDR3 is CASSPRPGLRETQYF. CDR3 DNA: TGTGCCAGCTCACCACGGCCGGGACTTCGGGAGACCCAGTACTTC.

V gene TRBV30 combines with J gene TRBJ1-1; no clear D gene. V gave up 5 bases and J gave up 1 base, with 11 bases separating them. The CDR3 runs to 13 residues. Germline CDR1 is GTSNPN and CDR2 is SVGIG (reference sequence). This CDR3 reads CAWALQWNTEAFF. The DNA for the CDR3 is TGTGCCTGGGCGTTACAGTGGAACACTGAAGCTTTCTTT.

The chain uses TRBV28 and TRBJ2-6; 7 bases align to TRBD1. The germline CDR1 and CDR2 sequences are MDHEN and SYDVKM. This CDR3 is built from 15 residues. CDR3 sequence (DNA): TGTGCGTCGACAGGGACCCACTCTGGGGCCAACGTCCTGACTTTC. Translated: CASTGTHSGANVLTF.

The chain recombines TRBV13 with TRBJ1-4; no firm D call. The germline V and J ends were trimmed by 6 bases and 5 bases, with 7 bases remaining between them. CDR1 PRHDT and CDR2 FYEKMQ come from the germline V gene (reference sequence). The CDR3 sequence is 12 residues long. The CDR3 coding sequence is TGTGCCAGCAGGCGGCAGAATGAAAAACTGTTTTTT. Translating gives CASRRQNEKLFF.

The chain is built from TRBV5-1 and TRBJ2-7; 10 bases agree with TRBD2. Germline-derived CDR1 and CDR2 are SGHRS and YFSETQ. CDR3 size: 18 residues. With V trimmed by 0 bases and J by 3 bases, 12 bases remained unmatched. CDR3: CASSLGLAGVPSNYEQYF. The CDR3 nucleotides are TGCGCCAGCAGCTTGGGACTAGCGGGCGTGCCTTCGAACTACGAGCAGTACTTC.

The chain combines TRBV6-5 with TRBJ1-1; a possible D gene is TRBD1 (5 bases). The CDR3 has 13 residues. V shed 5 bases and J shed 3 bases, with 10 bases lying between them. Germline-derived CDR1 and CDR2 are MNHEY and SVGAGI. CDR3 amino acids: CASSLDSDTEAFF. CDR3 in DNA: TGTGCCAGCAGTCTTGACAGCGACACTGAAGCTTTCTTT.

The J gene is TRBJ2-3, the V gene TRBV28; 8 nucleotides align to TRBD2. Losses at the gene ends were 6 bases for V and 0 bases for J; bases not matched to a gene: 8. There are 16 residues in the CDR3. Germline CDR1 is MDHEN and CDR2 is SYDVKM. CDR3: CASSSSGPKSTDTQYF. CDR3 sequence (DNA): TGTGCCAGCAGCTCTAGCGGGCCCAAAAGCACAGATACGCAGTATTTT.

J is TRBJ2-6 and V is TRBV6-1, with D possibly TRBD1 on 5 matching bases. Germline lookup yields CDR1 MNHNS and CDR2 SASEGT. Deletions cut 2 bases from V and 0 bases from J, with 17 bases between. The CDR3 has 19 amino acids. The CDR3 is CASSELQMDIRSGANVLTF. The CDR3 nucleotides are TGTGCCAGCAGTGAATTACAAATGGACATTCGCTCTGGGGCCAACGTCCTGACTTTC.